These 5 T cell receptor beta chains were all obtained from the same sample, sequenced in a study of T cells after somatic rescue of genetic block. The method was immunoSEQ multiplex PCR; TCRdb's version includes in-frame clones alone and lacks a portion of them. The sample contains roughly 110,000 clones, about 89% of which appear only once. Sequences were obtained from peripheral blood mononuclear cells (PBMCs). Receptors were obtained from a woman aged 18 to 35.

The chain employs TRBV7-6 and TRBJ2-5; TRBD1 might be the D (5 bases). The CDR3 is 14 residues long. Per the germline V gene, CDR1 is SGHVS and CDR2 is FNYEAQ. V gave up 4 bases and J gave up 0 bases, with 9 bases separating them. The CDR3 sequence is CASSSQGDQETQYF. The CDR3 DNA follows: TGTGCCAGCAGCTCTCAGGGTGACCAAGAGACCCAGTACTTC.

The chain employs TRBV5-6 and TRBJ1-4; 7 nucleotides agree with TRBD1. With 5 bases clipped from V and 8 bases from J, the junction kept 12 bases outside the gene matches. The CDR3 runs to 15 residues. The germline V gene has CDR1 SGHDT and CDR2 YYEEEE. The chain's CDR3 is CASSNRGPIREKLFF. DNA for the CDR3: TGTGCCAGCAGTAACAGGGGCCCGATAAGGGAAAAACTGTTTTTT.

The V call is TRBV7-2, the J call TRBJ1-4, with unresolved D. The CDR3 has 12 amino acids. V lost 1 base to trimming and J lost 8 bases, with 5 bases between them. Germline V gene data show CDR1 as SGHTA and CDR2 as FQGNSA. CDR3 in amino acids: CASSLVGEKLFF. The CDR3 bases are TGTGCCAGCAGCTTAGTTGGGGAAAAACTGTTTTTT.

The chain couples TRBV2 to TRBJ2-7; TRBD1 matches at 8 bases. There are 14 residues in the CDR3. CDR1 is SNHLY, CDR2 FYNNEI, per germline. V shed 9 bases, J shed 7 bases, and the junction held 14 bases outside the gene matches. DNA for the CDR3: TGTGCCAGAGGGGTAGAGGACAGGGCGTATGAGCAGTACTTC. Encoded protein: CARGVEDRAYEQYF.

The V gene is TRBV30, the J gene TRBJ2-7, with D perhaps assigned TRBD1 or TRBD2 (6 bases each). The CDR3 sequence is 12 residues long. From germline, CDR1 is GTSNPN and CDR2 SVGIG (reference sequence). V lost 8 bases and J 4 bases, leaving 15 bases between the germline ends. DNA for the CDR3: TGTGCCCGAAGCAAGGGGGGATACGAGCAGTACTTC. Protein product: CARSKGGYEQYF.